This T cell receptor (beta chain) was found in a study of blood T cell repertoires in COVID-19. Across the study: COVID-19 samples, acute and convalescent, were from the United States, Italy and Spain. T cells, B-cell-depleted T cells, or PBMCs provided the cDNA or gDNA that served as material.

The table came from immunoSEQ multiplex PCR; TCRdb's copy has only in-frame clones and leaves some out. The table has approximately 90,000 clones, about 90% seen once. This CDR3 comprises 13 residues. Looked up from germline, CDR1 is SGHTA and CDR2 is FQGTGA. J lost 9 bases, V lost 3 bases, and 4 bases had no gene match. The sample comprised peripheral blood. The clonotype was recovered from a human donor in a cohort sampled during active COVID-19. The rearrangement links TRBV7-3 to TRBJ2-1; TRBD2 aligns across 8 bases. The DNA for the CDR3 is TGTGCCAGCAGCTTGGGACTAGTTACTGAGCAGTTCTTC. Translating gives CASSLGLVTEQFF.